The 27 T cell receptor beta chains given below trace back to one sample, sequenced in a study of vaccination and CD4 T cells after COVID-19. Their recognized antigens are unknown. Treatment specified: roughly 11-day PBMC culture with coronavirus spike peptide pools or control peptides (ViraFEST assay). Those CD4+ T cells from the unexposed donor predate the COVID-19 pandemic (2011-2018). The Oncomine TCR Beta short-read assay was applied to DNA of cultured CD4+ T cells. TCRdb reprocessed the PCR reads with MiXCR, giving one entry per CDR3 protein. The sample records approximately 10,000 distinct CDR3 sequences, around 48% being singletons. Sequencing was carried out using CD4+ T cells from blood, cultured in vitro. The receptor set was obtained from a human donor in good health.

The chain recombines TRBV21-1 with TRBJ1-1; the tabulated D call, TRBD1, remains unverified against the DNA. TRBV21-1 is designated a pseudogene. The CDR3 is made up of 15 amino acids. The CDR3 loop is CASSKAGGSRAEAFF. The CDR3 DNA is TGTGCCAGCAGCAAGGCAGGGGGCTCGAGGGCTGAAGCTTTCTTT.

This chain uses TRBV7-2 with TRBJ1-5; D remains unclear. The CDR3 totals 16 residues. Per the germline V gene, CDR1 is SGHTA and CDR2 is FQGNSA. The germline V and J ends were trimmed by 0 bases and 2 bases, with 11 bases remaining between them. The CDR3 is CASSLAPTVGNQPQHF. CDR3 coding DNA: TGTGCCAGCAGCTTAGCTCCCACAGTGGGCAATCAGCCCCAGCATTTT.

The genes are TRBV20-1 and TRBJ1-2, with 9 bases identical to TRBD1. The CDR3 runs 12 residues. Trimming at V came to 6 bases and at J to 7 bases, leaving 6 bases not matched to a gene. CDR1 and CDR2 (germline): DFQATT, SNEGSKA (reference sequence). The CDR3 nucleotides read TGCAGTGCCGGCGGGACAGGGATTGGCTACACCTTC. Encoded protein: CSAGGTGIGYTF.

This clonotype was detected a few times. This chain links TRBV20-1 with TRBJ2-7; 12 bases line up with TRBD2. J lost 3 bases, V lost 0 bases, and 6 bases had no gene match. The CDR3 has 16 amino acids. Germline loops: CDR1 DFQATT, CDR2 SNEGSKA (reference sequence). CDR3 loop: CSARDGLAGTVYEQYF. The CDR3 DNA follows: TGCAGTGCTAGAGACGGACTAGCGGGAACGGTCTACGAGCAGTACTTC.

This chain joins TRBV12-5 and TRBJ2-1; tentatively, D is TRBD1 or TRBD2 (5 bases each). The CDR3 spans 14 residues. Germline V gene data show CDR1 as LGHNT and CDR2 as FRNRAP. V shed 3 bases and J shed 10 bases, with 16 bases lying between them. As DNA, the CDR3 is TGTGCTAGTGGTTTTCGGACACCCCGGGGAGAGCAGTTCTTC. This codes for CASGFRTPRGEQFF. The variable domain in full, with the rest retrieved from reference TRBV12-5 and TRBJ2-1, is DARVTQTPRHKVTEMGQEVTMRCQPILGHNTVFWYRQTMMQGLELLAYFRNRAPLDDSGMPKDRFSAEMPDATLATLKIQPSEPRDSAVYFCASGFRTPRGEQFFGPGTRLTVL.

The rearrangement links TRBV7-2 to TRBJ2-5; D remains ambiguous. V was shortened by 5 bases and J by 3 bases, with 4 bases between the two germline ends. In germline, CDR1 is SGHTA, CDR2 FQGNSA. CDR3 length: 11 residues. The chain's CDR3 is CASSIKETQYF. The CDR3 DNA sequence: TGTGCCAGCAGCATTAAAGAGACCCAGTACTTC. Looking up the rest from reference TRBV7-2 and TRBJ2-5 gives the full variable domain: GAGVSQSPSNKVTEKGKDVELRCDPISGHTALYWYRQSLGQGLEFLIYFQGNSAPDKSGLPSDRFSAERTGGSVSTLTIQRTQQEDSAVYLCASSIKETQYFGPGTRLLVL.

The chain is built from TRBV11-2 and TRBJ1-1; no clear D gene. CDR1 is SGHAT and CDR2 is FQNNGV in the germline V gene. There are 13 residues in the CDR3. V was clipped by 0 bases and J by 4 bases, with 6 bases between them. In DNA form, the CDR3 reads TGTGCCAGCAGCTTAGAACCGGCCACTGAAGCTTTCTTT. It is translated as CASSLEPATEAFF.

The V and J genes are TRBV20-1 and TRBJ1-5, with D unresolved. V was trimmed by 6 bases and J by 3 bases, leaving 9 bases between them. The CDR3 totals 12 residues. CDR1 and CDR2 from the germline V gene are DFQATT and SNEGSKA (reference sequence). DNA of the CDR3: TGCAGTGCAGGTGGGATCAATCAGCCCCAGCATTTT. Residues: CSAGGINQPQHF.

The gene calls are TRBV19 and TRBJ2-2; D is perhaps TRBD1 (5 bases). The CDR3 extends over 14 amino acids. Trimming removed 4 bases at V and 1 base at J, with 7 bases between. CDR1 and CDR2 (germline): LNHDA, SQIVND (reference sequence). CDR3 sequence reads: CASSKGQNTGELFF. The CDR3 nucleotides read TGTGCCAGTAGTAAAGGACAGAACACCGGGGAGCTGTTTTTT.

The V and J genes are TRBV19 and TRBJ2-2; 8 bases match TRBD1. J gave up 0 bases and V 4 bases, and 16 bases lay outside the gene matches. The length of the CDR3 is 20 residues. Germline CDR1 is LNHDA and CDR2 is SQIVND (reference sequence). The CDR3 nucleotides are TGTGCCAGTAGTACTCGACCCCGGGACACACAGGGGGCGAACACCGGGGAGCTGTTTTTT. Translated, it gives CASSTRPRDTQGANTGELFF.

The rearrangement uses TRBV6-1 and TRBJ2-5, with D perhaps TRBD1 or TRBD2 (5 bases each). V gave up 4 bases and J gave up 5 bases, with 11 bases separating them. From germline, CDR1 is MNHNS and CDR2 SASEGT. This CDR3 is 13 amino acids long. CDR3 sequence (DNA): TGTGCCAGCAGTGCCGGGGCCACGGAGACCCAGTACTTC. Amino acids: CASSAGATETQYF.

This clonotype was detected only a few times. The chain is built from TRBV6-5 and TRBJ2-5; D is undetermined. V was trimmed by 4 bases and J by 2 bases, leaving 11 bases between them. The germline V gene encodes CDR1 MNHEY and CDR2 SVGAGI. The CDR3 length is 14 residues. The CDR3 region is CASSFGVLQETQYF. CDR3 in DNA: TGTGCCAGCAGTTTTGGGGTGCTTCAAGAGACCCAGTACTTC.

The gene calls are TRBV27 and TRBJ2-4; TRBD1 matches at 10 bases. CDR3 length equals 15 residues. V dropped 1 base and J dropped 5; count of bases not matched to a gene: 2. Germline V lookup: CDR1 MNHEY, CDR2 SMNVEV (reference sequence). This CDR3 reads CASSLLGTGENIQYF. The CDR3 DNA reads TGTGCCAGCAGTTTATTGGGGACAGGGGAAAACATTCAGTACTTC.

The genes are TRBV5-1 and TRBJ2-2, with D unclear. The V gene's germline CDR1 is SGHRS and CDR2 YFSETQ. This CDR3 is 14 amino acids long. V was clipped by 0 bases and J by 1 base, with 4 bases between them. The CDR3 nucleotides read TGCGCCAGCAGCTTGGGCAAGAACACCGGGGAGCTGTTTTTT. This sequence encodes CASSLGKNTGELFF.

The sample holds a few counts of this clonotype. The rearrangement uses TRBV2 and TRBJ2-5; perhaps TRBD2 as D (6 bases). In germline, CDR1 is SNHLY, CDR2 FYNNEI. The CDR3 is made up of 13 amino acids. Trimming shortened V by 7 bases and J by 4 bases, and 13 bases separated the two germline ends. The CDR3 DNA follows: TGTGCCAGCACCGGGGGTAAGGGAGAGACCCAGTACTTC. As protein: CASTGGKGETQYF.

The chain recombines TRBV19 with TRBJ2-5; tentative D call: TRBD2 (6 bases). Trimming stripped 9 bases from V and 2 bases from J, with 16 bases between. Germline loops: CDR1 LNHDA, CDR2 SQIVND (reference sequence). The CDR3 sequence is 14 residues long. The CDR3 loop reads CASAMGGSQETQYF. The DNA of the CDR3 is TGTGCCAGCGCTATGGGGGGTAGTCAAGAGACCCAGTACTTC.

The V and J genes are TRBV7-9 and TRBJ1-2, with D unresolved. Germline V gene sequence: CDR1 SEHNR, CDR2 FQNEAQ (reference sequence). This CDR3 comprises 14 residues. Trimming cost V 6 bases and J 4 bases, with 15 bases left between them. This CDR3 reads CASRPGGVGYGYTF. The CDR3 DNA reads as TGTGCCAGCAGGCCCGGCGGGGTGGGCTATGGCTACACCTTC. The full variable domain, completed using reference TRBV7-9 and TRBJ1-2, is DTGVSQNPRHKITKRGQNVTFRCDPISEHNRLYWYRQTLGQGPEFLTYFQNEAQLEKSRLLSDRFSAERPKGSFSTLEIQRTEQGDSAMYLCASRPGGVGYGYTFGSGTRLTVV.

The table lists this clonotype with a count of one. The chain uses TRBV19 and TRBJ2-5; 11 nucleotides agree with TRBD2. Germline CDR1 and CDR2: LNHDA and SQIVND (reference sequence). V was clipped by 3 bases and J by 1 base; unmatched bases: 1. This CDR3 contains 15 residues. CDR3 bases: TGTGCCAGTAGTATCCTAGCGGGAGGCCAAGAGACCCAGTACTTC. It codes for CASSILAGGQETQYF.

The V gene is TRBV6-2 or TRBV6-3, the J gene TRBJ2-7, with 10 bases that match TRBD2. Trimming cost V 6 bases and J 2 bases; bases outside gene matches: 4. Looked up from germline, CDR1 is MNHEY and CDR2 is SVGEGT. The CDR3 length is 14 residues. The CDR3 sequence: CASRWTSGTYEQYF. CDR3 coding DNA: TGTGCCAGCAGGTGGACTAGCGGTACCTACGAGCAGTACTTC.

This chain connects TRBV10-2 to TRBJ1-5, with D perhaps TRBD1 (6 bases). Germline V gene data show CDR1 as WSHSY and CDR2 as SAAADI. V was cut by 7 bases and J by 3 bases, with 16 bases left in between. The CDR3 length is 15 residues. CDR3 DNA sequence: TGCGCCAGCACCCCAGGGGTGGGAGACAATCAGCCCCAGCATTTT. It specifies CASTPGVGDNQPQHF.

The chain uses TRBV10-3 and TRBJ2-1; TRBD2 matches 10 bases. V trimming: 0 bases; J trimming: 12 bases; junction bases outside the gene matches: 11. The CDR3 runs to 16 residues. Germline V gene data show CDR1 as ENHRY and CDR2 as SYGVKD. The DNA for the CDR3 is TGTGCCATCAGTGAGTCGTCGGCTAGCGGGGGCCTCGGGCAGTTCTTC. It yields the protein CAISESSASGGLGQFF.

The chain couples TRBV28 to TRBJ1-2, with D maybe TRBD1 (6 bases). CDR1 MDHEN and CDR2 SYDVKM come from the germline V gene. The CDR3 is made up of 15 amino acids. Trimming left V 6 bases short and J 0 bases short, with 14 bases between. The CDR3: CASSSRGQANYGYTF. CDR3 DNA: TGTGCCAGCAGCAGCAGGGGCCAAGCTAACTATGGCTACACCTTC.

The CDR3 DNA is TGTGCCAGCAGCGACTTTTCTAGCACAGATACGCAGTATTTT. Translated: CASSDFSSTDTQYF. This chain links TRBV6-1 with TRBJ2-3; D is undetermined. V lost 6 bases and J 0 bases, leaving 10 bases between the germline ends. The CDR3 is 14 residues long. Germline CDR1 and CDR2: MNHNS and SASEGT.

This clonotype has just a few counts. The CDR3 region is CSARDRLGANTGELFF. Written as DNA, the CDR3 is TGCAGTGCTAGAGATAGGCTGGGGGCTAACACCGGGGAGCTGTTTTTT. The chain employs TRBV20-1 and TRBJ2-2; tentative D call: TRBD1 (6 bases). This CDR3 comprises 16 residues. Germline V gives CDR1 DFQATT, CDR2 SNEGSKA (reference sequence). The V end was cut by 0 bases, the J end by 2 bases, with 13 bases between.

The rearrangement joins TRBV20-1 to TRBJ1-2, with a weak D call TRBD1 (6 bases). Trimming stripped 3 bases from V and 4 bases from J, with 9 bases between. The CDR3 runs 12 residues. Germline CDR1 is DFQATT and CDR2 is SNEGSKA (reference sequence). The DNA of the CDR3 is TGCAGTGCTAGTACAGGGCCCTATGGCTACACCTTC. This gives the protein CSASTGPYGYTF.

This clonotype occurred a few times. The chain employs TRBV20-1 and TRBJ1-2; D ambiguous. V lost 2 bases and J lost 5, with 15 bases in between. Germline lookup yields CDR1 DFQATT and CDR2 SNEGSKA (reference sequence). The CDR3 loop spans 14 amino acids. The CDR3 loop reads CSARISQTLYGYTF. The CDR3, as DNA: TGCAGTGCTAGAATTTCGCAGACGTTATATGGCTACACCTTC.

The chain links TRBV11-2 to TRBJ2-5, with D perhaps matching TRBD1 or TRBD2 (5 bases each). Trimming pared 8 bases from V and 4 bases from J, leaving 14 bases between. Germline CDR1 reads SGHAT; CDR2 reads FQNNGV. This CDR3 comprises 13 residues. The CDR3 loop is CASSQGVSETQYF. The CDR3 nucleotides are TGTGCCAGCTCCCAGGGAGTGTCAGAGACCCAGTACTTC.